Below, 26 T cell receptor beta chains from the same sample are listed, as sequenced in a study of blood T cell repertoires in COVID-19. The table came from immunoSEQ multiplex PCR; TCRdb's copy has only in-frame clones and leaves some out. Of over 250,000 clones listed, 70% to 75% are singletons. Sequenced input: peripheral blood. These receptors were collected from a woman aged 80 or older with acute or convalescent COVID-19.

The chain uses TRBV4-1 and TRBJ2-5, with TRBD1 matching 7 bases. CDR3 size: 14 residues. Per the germline V gene, CDR1 is MGHRA and CDR2 is YSYEKL. Trimming removed 2 bases from V and 2 bases from J; junction bases left unmatched: 2. The CDR3 DNA reads TGCGCCAGCAGCCAAACAGGGGTACAAGAGACCCAGTACTTC. Translated: CASSQTGVQETQYF.

This clone has more than one count but fewer than ten. V usage is TRBV10-3 and J usage is TRBJ2-3; TRBD2 matches at 14 bases. Germline assignment: CDR1 ENHRY and CDR2 SYGVKD. V shed 7 bases, J shed 4 bases, and the junction held 7 bases outside the gene matches. The CDR3 consists of 16 residues. The DNA for the CDR3 is TGTGCCATCACCCGACTAGCGGGGGGGACCGCAGATACGCAGTATTTT. Its protein product is CAITRLAGGTADTQYF.

This CDR3 is CARSIYRTGKSSYNSPLHF. The DNA of the CDR3 is TGTGCCAGAAGCATATACCGGACAGGGAAGAGCTCCTATAATTCACCCCTCCACTTT. The V gene is TRBV5-3, the J gene TRBJ1-6; 8 bases align to TRBD1. TRBV5-3 is an ORF, and what it does is uncertain. The CDR3 runs to 19 residues. Unmatched junction bases numbered 12, after V lost 4 bases and J lost 0 bases.

The rearrangement uses TRBV18 and TRBJ2-7; 7 bases fit TRBD2. Germline V gene data show CDR1 as KGHSH and CDR2 as LQKENI. Trimming at V came to 2 bases and at J to 6 bases, leaving 10 bases not matched to a gene. CDR3 size: 15 residues. This CDR3 reads CASSPMGGRFSEQYF. The CDR3 DNA is TGTGCCAGCTCACCAATGGGCGGGAGATTTTCCGAGCAGTACTTC. Drawing the rest from reference TRBV18 and TRBJ2-7, the complete variable domain is NAGVMQNPRHLVRRRGQEARLRCSPMKGHSHVYWYRQLPEEGLKFMVYLQKENIIDESGMPKERFSAEFPKEGPSILRIQQVVRGDSAAYFCASSPMGGRFSEQYFGPGTRLTVT.

V is TRBV3-1 (or the pseudogene TRBV3-2) and J is TRBJ2-2; tentative D call: TRBD1 (6 bases). Per the germline V gene, CDR1 is LGHDT and CDR2 is YNNKEL (reference sequence). The V end lost 6 bases, the J end lost 5 bases, and 13 bases lay between the germline ends. CDR3 length: 14 amino acids. CDR3 in amino acids: CASSHRDKTGELFF. For the CDR3, the DNA is TGTGCCAGCAGTCACAGGGATAAGACCGGGGAGCTGTTTTTT.

This clone was counted ten times or more. V is TRBV4-2 and J is TRBJ1-4; D might be TRBD1 (6 bases). V shed 1 base and J shed 7 bases, with 16 bases lying between them. Germline CDR1 and CDR2: LGHNA and YNFKEQ. CDR3 length equals 16 residues. CDR3 DNA: TGTGCCAGCAGCCAAGTCTCCGCAGGGACACTTGAAAAACTGTTTTTT. Translating it yields CASSQVSAGTLEKLFF.

This clone was counted between two and nine times. The V gene is TRBV2, the J gene TRBJ1-1; D is perhaps TRBD1 (5 bases). The CDR3 has 13 residues. Trimming took off 4 bases at V and 5 bases at J, with 11 bases between the two ends. Per germline, CDR1 SNHLY and CDR2 FYNNEI. This CDR3 is CASSGGEGTEAFF. The CDR3 DNA sequence: TGTGCCAGCAGTGGAGGGGAGGGTACTGAAGCTTTCTTT.

This clone was recorded once. The rearrangement uses TRBV5-6 and TRBJ2-5; weak D call: TRBD2 (6 bases). This CDR3 comprises 14 residues. V gave up 5 bases and J gave up 1 base, with 12 bases separating them. Germline lookup yields CDR1 SGHDT and CDR2 YYEEEE. CDR3 region: CASSFGGFQETQYF. CDR3 coding DNA: TGTGCCAGCAGTTTTGGGGGGTTCCAAGAGACCCAGTACTTC.

This clone has only one observation. The chain employs TRBV20-1 and TRBJ1-2; D gene ambiguous. V lost 0 bases and J lost 7, with 6 bases in between. The CDR3 totals 11 residues. CDR1 DFQATT and CDR2 SNEGSKA come from the germline V gene (reference sequence). CDR3 in DNA: TGCAGTGCTAGAGATCTAAGTGGCTACACCTTC. It encodes CSARDLSGYTF.

This clone was detected a few times. CDR3 in amino acids: CASSLEQGSLWQFF. CDR3 coding DNA: TGTGCCAGCAGCTTAGAGCAGGGAAGTTTATGGCAGTTCTTC. V usage is TRBV7-2 and J usage is TRBJ2-1; TRBD1 might be the D (5 bases). Germline CDR1 SGHTA, CDR2 FQGNSA. V lost 1 base to trimming and J lost 12 bases, with 16 bases between them. The CDR3 length is 14 residues.

The count of this clone is one. This sequence joins TRBV5-1 and TRBJ2-1, with D perhaps matching TRBD2 (7 bases). CDR1 and CDR2 from the germline V gene are SGHRS and YFSETQ. This CDR3 comprises 14 residues. Trimming stripped 4 bases from V and 5 bases from J, with 13 bases between. CDR3 sequence (DNA): TGCGCCAGCAGCCTCCAGGGGAGGGACAATGAGCAGTTCTTC. Amino acid sequence: CASSLQGRDNEQFF.

The V and J genes are TRBV13 and TRBJ1-1; D unresolved. The V end lost 5 bases, the J end lost 0 bases, and 10 bases lay between the germline ends. The CDR3 is made up of 14 amino acids. Germline CDR1 is PRHDT and CDR2 is FYEKMQ (reference sequence). The CDR3 loop reads CASSRHTLNTEAFF. DNA of the CDR3: TGTGCCAGCAGCCGACATACCTTGAACACTGAAGCTTTCTTT.

This chain uses TRBV27 with TRBJ2-7; 9 bases align to TRBD1. V lost 2 bases to trimming and J lost 0 bases; unmatched junction nucleotides: 11. Germline V CDR1 and CDR2: MNHEY, SMNVEV (reference sequence). The CDR3 is 18 amino acids. CDR3 region: CASSLRSSLTGGSYEQYF. Here the CDR3 DNA reads TGTGCCAGCAGTTTAAGGAGTTCTTTGACAGGGGGCTCCTACGAGCAGTACTTC.

V usage is TRBV9 and J usage is TRBJ2-2, with D unresolved. The CDR3 spans 14 residues. The germline gives CDR1 SGDLS, CDR2 YYNGEE. V lost 0 bases to trimming and J lost 1 base, with 4 bases between them. The CDR3 DNA reads TGTGCCAGCAGCGTAGTCTGGAACACCGGGGAGCTGTTTTTT. Its translation is CASSVVWNTGELFF.

The V gene is TRBV3-1 (or the pseudogene TRBV3-2), the J gene TRBJ2-3; D may be TRBD2 (5 bases). The V end lost 0 bases, the J end lost 5 bases, and 12 bases lay between the germline ends. CDR3 length equals 15 residues. Germline CDR1 and CDR2: LGHDT and YNNKEL (reference sequence). The CDR3, as DNA: TGTGCCAGCAGCCAAGATCAAAGCGGCCAAGATACGCAGTATTTT. Protein: CASSQDQSGQDTQYF.

As for this clone: This sample includes further DNA sequences coding for the same CDR3. The chain combines TRBV3-1 (or the pseudogene TRBV3-2) with TRBJ1-1; D may be TRBD1 (5 bases). This CDR3 is built from 14 residues. The germline V gene encodes CDR1 LGHDT and CDR2 YNNKEL (reference sequence). Trimming stripped 4 bases from V and 1 base from J, with 10 bases between. CDR3 sequence reads: CASSRSGGNTEAFF. Written as DNA, the CDR3 is TGTGCCAGCAGCCGCAGCGGGGGGAACACTGAAGCTTTCTTT.

This clone showed up just once. The gene calls are TRBV5-4 and TRBJ1-2; maybe TRBD1 (6 bases). There are 13 residues in the CDR3. Germline V gene lookup returns CDR1 SGHNT and CDR2 YYREEE (reference sequence). V was shortened by 4 bases and J by 1 base, with 8 bases between the two germline ends. The CDR3 DNA sequence: TGTGCCAGCAGCATACAGGGTAACTATGGCTACACCTTC. This codes for CASSIQGNYGYTF.

J is TRBJ1-4 and V is TRBV5-1, with TRBD1 as a possible D gene (6 bases). The germline gives CDR1 SGHRS, CDR2 YFSETQ. CDR3 length: 16 amino acids. V lost 0 bases and J lost 4, with 13 bases in between. In DNA form, the CDR3 reads TGCGCCAGCAGCTTGGGAGGGGGTAATGATAATGAAAAACTGTTTTTT. Its translation is CASSLGGGNDNEKLFF.

This chain joins TRBV27 and TRBJ1-2, with D possibly TRBD1 on 5 matching bases. CDR3 size: 15 residues. Germline V gene lookup returns CDR1 MNHEY and CDR2 SMNVEV (reference sequence). V was cut by 5 bases and J by 2 bases, with 15 bases left in between. DNA of the CDR3: TGTGCCAGCAGTCTCAGTCCTGGGGGGAACTATGGCTACACCTTC. Residues: CASSLSPGGNYGYTF.

V gene TRBV27 combines with J gene TRBJ1-6, with 7 bases lining up with TRBD1. J gave up 7 bases and V 0 bases, and 6 bases lay outside the gene matches. Germline V CDR1 and CDR2: MNHEY, SMNVEV (reference sequence). CDR3 length equals 16 residues. CDR3 sequence: CASSLSGTAINSPLHF. In DNA form, the CDR3 reads TGTGCCAGCAGTTTATCGGGGACAGCTATCAATTCACCCCTCCACTTT.

This chain links TRBV7-2 with TRBJ2-7; 11 nucleotides align to TRBD2. This CDR3 contains 15 residues. V dropped 5 bases and J dropped 5; count of bases not matched to a gene: 8. Germline values: CDR1 SGHTA, CDR2 FQGNSA. The CDR3 is CASSPPSLAGDEQYF. The CDR3 DNA follows: TGTGCCAGCAGCCCCCCTTCACTAGCGGGAGACGAGCAGTACTTC. The whole variable domain, remainder taken from reference TRBV7-2 and TRBJ2-7, is GAGVSQSPSNKVTEKGKDVELRCDPISGHTALYWYRQSLGQGLEFLIYFQGNSAPDKSGLPSDRFSAERTGGSVSTLTIQRTQQEDSAVYLCASSPPSLAGDEQYFGPGTRLTVT.

This clone was recorded a few times. CDR3 coding DNA: TGTGCCAGCAGCCGGACAGGGGCGAGCTATGGCTACACCTTC. Protein product: CASSRTGASYGYTF. The rearrangement joins TRBV7-2 to TRBJ1-2; TRBD1 agrees at 9 bases. Germline assignment: CDR1 SGHTA and CDR2 FQGNSA. V lost 5 bases to trimming and J lost 4 bases; unmatched junction nucleotides: 5. CDR3 size: 14 residues.

This clone was counted many times. This rearrangement joins TRBV20-1 to TRBJ2-2; D is unresolved. Between the trimmed V and J ends, which lost 3 bases and 4 bases, there was a span of 6 bases. Germline values: CDR1 DFQATT, CDR2 SNEGSKA (reference sequence). CDR3 length: 12 amino acids. The CDR3 loop is CSASRGTGELFF. The CDR3 bases are TGCAGTGCTAGTAGAGGCACCGGGGAGCTGTTTTTT.

The chain links TRBV5-4 to TRBJ2-5; D might be TRBD2 (5 bases). Per the germline V gene, CDR1 is SGHNT and CDR2 is YYREEE (reference sequence). The V end was cut by 0 bases, the J end by 4 bases, with 10 bases between. The length of the CDR3 is 14 residues. The CDR3 is CASSLAESGETQYF. DNA for the CDR3: TGTGCCAGCAGCTTGGCGGAGAGCGGAGAGACCCAGTACTTC.

The V and J genes are TRBV12-3 or TRBV12-4 and TRBJ1-1, with unresolved D. The V gene lost 5 bases and the J gene lost 11 bases, with 15 bases spanning the gap. This CDR3 is built from 12 residues. CDR3 sequence: CASSHRARRAFF. The CDR3 nucleotides are TGTGCCAGCAGTCACCGGGCCCGGAGGGCTTTCTTT.

CDR3 in amino acids: CTSSQDATGGPYFDIQYF. For the CDR3, the DNA is TGCACCAGCAGCCAAGACGCGACGGGGGGGCCTTATTTTGACATTCAGTACTTC. The chain carries TRBV1 and TRBJ2-4; TRBD2 reflects the table's D call only, with no check against the DNA. TRBV1 counts as a pseudogene. The CDR3 extends over 18 amino acids.